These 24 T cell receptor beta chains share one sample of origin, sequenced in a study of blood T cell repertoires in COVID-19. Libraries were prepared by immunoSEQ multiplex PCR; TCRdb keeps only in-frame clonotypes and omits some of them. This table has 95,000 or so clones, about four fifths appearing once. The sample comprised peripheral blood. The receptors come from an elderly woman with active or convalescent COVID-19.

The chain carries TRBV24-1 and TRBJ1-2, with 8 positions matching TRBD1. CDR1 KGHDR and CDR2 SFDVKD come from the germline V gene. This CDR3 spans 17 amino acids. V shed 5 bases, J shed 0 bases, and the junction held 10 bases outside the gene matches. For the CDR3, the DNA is TGTGCCACCAGTGCTCGAGGACAGGGCCCTGCTAACTATGGCTACACCTTC. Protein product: CATSARGQGPANYGYTF.

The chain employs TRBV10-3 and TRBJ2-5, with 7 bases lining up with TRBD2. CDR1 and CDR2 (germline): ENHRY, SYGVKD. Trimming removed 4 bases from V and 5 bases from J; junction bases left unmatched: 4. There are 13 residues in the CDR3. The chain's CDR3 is CAISGSGGETQYF. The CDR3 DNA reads TGTGCCATCAGTGGGTCGGGGGGTGAGACCCAGTACTTC.

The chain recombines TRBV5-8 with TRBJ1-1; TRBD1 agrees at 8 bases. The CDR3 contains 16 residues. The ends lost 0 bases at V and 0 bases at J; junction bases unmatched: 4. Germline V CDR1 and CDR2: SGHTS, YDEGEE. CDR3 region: CASSLVGTGLNTEAFF. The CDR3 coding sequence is TGTGCCAGCAGCTTGGTGGGGACAGGTCTGAACACTGAAGCTTTCTTT.

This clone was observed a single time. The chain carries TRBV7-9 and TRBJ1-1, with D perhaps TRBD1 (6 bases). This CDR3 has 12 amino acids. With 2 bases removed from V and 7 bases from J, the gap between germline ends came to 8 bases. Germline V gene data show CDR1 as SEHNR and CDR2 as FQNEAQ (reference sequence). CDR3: CASSLPRGEAFF. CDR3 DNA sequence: TGTGCCAGCAGCTTACCCAGGGGTGAAGCTTTCTTT.

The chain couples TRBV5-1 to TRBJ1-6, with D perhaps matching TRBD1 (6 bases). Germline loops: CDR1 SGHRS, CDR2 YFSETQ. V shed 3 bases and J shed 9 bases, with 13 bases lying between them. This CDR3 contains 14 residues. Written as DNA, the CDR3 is TGCGCCAGCAGCTCAACCCCAGGGGTTTCACCCCTCCACTTT. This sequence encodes CASSSTPGVSPLHF. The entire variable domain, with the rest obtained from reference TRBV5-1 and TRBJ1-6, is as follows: KAGVTQTPRYLIKTRGQQVTLSCSPISGHRSVSWYQQTPGQGLQFLFEYFSETQRNKGNFPGRFSGRQFSNSRSEMNVSTLELGDSALYLCASSSTPGVSPLHFGNGTRLTVT.

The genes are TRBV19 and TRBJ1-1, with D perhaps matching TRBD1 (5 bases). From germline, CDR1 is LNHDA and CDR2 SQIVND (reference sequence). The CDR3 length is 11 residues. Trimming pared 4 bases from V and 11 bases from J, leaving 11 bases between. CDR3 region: CASSTRGVAFF. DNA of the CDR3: TGTGCCAGTAGTACGCGGGGGGTGGCTTTCTTT.

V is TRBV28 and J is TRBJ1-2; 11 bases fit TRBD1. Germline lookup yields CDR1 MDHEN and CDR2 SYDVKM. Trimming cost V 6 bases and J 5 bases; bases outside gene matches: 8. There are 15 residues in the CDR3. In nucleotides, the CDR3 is TGTGCCAGCAGCCCTACCGGGACAGGGGGTTATGGCTACACCTTC. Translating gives CASSPTGTGGYGYTF.

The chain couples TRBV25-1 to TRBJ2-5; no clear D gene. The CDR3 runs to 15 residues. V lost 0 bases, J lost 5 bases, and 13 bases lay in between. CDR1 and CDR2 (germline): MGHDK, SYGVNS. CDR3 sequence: CASSEYRSQAETQYF. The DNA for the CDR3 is TGTGCCAGCAGTGAATATCGCTCCCAGGCTGAGACCCAGTACTTC.

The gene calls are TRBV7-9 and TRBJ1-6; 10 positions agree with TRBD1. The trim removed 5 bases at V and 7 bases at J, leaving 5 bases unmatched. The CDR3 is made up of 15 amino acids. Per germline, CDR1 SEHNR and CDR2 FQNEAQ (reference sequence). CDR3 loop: CASSRRDRGNSPLHF. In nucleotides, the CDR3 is TGTGCCAGCAGCCGCCGGGACAGGGGAAATTCACCCCTCCACTTT.

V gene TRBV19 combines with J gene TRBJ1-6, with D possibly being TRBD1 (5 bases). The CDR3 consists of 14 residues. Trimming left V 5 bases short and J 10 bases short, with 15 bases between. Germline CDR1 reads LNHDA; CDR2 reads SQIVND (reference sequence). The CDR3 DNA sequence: TGTGCCAGTAGTGAGACCTGGGGCGACTCACCCCTCCACTTT. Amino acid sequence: CASSETWGDSPLHF.

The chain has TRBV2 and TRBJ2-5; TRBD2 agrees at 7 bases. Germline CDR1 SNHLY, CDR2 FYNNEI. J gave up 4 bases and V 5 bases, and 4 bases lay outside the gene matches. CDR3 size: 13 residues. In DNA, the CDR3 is TGTGCCAGCAGTCGGGACTACCGAGAGACCCAGTACTTC. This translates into CASSRDYRETQYF. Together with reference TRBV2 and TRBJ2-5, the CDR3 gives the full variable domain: EPEVTQTPSHQVTQMGQEVILRCVPISNHLYFYWYRQILGQKVEFLVSFYNNEISEKSEIFDDQFSVERPDGSNFTLKIRSTKLEDSAMYFCASSRDYRETQYFGPGTRLLVL.

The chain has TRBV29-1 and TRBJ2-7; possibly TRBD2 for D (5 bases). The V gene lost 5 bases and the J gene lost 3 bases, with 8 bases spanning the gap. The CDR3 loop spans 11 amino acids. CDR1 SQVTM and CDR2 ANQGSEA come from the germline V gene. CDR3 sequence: CSVYAGYEQYF. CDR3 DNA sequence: TGCAGCGTTTATGCGGGCTACGAGCAGTACTTC.

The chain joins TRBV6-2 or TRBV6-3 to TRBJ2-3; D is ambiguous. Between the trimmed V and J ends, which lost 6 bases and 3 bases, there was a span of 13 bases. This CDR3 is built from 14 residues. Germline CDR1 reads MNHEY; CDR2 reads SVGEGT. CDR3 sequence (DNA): TGTGCCAGCAGCCCACCCTCACGGACAGATACGCAGTATTTT. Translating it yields CASSPPSRTDTQYF.

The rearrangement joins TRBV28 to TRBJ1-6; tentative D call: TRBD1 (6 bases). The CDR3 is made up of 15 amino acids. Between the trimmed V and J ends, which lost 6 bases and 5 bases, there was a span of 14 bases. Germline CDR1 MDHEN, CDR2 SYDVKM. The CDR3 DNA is TGTGCCAGCAGAACACCGGGACATGATAATTCACCCCTCCACTTT. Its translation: CASRTPGHDNSPLHF.

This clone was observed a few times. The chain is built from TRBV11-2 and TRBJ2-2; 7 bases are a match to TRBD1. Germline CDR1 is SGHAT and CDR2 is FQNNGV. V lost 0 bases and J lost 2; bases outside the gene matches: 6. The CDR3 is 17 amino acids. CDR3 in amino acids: CASSLEVTGQNTGELFF. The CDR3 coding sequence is TGTGCCAGCAGCTTAGAAGTGACAGGGCAAAACACCGGGGAGCTGTTTTTT.

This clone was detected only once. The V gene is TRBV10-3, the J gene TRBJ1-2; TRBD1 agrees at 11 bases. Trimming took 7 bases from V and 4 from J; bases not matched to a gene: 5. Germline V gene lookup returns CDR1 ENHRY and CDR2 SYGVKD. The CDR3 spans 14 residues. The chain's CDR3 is CAINMDRGPYGYTF. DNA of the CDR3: TGTGCCATCAATATGGACAGGGGGCCCTATGGCTACACCTTC.

CDR3 nucleotides: TGTGCCAGCAGTGACGGTACGGGACAGTGGACTCGGGCCAACGTCCTGACTTTC. Protein sequence: CASSDGTGQWTRANVLTF. The rearrangement joins TRBV6-4 to TRBJ2-6; 7 nucleotides agree with TRBD1. V lost 2 bases and J lost 5; bases outside the gene matches: 12. In germline, CDR1 is MRHNA, CDR2 SNTAGT. The CDR3 loop spans 18 amino acids.

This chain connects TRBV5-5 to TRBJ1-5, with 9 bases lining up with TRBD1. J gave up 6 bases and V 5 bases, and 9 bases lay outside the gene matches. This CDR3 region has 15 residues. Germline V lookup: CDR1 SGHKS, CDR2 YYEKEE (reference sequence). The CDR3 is CASRTGTGTGQPQHF. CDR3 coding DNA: TGTGCCAGCAGAACCGGGACAGGGACCGGTCAGCCCCAGCATTTT.

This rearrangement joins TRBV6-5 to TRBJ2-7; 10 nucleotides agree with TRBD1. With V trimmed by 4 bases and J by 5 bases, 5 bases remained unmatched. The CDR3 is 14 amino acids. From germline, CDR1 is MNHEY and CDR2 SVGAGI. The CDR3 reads CASSWDRGDDEQYF. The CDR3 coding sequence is TGTGCCAGCAGTTGGGACAGGGGTGACGACGAGCAGTACTTC.

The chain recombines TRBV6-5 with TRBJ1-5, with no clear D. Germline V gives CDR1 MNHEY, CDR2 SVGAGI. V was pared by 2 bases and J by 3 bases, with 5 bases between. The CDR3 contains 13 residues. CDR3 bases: TGTGCCAGCAGTTACGCGAACAATCAGCCCCAGCATTTT. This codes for CASSYANNQPQHF.

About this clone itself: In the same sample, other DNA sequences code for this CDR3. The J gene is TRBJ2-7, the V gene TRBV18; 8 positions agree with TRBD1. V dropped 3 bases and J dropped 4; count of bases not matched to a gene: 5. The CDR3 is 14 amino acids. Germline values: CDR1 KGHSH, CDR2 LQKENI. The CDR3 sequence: CASSPGTGDYEQYF. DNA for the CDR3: TGTGCCAGCTCACCGGGGACAGGTGATTACGAGCAGTACTTC.

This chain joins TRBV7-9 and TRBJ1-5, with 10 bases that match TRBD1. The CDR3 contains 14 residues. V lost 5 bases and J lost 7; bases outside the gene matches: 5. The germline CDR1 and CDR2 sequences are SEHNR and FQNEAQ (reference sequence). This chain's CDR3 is CASSRQGAEQPQHF. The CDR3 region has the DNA TGTGCCAGCAGCCGACAGGGGGCAGAGCAGCCCCAGCATTTT.

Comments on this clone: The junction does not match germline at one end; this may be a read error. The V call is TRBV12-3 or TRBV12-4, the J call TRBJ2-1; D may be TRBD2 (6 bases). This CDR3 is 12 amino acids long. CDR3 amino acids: CASSPRGVIRIF. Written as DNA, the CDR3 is TGTGCCAGCAGTCCACGCGGGGTAATTCGAATCTTC.

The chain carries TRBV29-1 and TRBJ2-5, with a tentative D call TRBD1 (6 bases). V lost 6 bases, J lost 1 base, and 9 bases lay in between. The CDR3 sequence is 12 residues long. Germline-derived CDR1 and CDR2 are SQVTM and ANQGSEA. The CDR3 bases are TGCAGCGTCGGACAGCTCCAAGAGACCCAGTACTTC. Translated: CSVGQLQETQYF.